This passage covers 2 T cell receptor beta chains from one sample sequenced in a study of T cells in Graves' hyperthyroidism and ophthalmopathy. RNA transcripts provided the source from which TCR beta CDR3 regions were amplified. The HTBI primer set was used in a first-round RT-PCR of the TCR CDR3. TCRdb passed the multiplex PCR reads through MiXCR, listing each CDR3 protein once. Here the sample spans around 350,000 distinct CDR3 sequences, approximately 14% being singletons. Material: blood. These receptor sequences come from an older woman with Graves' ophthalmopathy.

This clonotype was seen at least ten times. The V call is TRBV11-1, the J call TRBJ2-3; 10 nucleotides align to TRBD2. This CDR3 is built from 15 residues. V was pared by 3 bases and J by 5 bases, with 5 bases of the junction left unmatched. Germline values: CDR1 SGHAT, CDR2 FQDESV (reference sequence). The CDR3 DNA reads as TGTGCCAGCAGCTTTCTAGCGGGAGAAGTAGATACGCAGTATTTT. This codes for CASSFLAGEVDTQYF. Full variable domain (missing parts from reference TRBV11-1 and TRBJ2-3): EAEVAQSPRYKITEKSQAVAFWCDPISGHATLYWYRQILGQGPELLVQFQDESVVDDSQLPKDRFSAERLKGVDSTLKIQPAELGDSAMYLCASSFLAGEVDTQYFGPGTRLTVL.

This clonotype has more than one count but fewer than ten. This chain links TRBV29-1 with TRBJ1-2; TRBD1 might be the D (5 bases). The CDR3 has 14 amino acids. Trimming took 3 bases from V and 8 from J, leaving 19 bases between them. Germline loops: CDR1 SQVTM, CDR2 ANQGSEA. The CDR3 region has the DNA TGCAGCGTTGAGACAGTTGCCTTTTTGGAGGGCTACACCTTC. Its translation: CSVETVAFLEGYTF.